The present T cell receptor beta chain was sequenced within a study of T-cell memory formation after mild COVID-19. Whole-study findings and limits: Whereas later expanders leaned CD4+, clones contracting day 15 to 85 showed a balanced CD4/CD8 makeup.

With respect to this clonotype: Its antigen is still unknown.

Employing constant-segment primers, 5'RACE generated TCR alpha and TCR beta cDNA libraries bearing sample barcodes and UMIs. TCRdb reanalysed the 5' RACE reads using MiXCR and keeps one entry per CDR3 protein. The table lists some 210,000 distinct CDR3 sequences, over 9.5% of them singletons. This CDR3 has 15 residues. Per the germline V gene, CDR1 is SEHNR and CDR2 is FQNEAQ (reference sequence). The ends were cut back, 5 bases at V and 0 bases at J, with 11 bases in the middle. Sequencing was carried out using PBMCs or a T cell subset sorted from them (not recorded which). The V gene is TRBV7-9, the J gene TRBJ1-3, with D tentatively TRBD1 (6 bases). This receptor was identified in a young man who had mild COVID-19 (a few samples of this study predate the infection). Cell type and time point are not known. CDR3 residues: CASSRQAFSGNTIYF. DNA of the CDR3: TGTGCCAGCAGCCGACAGGCATTCTCTGGAAACACCATATATTTT. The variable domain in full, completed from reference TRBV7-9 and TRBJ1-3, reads DTGVSQNPRHKITKRGQNVTFRCDPISEHNRLYWYRQTLGQGPEFLTYFQNEAQLEKSRLLSDRFSAERPKGSFSTLEIQRTEQGDSAMYLCASSRQAFSGNTIYFGEGSWLTVV.